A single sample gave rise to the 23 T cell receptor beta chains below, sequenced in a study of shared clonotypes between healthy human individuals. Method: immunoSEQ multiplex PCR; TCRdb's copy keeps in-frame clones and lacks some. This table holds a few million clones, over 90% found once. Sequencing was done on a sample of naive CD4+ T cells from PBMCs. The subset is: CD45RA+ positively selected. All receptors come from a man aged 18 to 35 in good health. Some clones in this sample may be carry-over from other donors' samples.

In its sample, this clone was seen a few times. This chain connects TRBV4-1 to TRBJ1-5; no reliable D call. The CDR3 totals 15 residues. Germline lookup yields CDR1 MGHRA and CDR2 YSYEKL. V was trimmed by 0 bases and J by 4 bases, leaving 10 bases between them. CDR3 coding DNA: TGCGCCAGCAGCCAAGATGGCGCCGATAATCAGCCCCAGCATTTT. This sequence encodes CASSQDGADNQPQHF.

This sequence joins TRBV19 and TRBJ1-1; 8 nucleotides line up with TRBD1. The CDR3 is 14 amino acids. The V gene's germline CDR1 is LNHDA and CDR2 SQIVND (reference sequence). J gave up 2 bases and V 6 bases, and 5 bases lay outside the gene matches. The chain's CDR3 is CASSPDRGNTEAFF. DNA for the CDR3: TGTGCCAGTAGCCCTGACAGGGGAAACACTGAAGCTTTCTTT.

The CDR3 DNA follows: TGTGCCAGCAGCTTATACGCATCTAGCGGGAGGAATGAGCAGTTCTTC. This codes for CASSLYASSGRNEQFF. The rearrangement uses TRBV7-6 and TRBJ2-1; TRBD2 matches 11 bases. After removal of 2 bases from V and 7 bases from J, the junction contained 7 bases not matched to a gene. This CDR3 spans 16 amino acids. Germline CDR1 and CDR2: SGHVS and FNYEAQ.

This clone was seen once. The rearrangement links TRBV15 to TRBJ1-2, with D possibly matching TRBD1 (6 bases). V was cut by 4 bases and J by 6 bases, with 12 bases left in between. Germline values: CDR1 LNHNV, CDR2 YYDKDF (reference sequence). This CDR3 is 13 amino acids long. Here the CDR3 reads CATSITGRDGYTF. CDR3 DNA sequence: TGTGCCACCAGCATCACAGGGAGAGATGGCTACACCTTC. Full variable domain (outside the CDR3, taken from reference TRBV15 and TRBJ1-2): DAMVIQNPRYQVTQFGKPVTLSCSQTLNHNVMYWYQQKSSQAPKLLFHYYDKDFNNEADTPDNFQSRRPNTSFCFLDIRSPGLGDTAMYLCATSITGRDGYTFGSGTRLTVV.

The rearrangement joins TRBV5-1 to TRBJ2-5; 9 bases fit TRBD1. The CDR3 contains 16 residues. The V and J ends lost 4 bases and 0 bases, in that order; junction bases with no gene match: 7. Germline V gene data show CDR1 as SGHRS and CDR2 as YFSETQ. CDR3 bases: TGCGCCAGCAGCCCGTGGACAGGGGCGAACCAAGAGACCCAGTACTTC. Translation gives CASSPWTGANQETQYF.

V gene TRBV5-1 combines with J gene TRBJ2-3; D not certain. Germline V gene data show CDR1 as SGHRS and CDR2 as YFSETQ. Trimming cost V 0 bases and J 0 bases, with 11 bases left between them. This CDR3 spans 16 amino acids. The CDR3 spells CASSLAGVDSTDTQYF. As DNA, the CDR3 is TGCGCCAGCAGCTTGGCCGGAGTTGATAGCACAGATACGCAGTATTTT.

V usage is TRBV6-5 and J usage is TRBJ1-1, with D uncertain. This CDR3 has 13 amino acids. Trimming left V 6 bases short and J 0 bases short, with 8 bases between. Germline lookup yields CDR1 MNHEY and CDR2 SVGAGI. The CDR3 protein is CASRRILNTEAFF. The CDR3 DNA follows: TGTGCCAGCAGGAGAATATTGAACACTGAAGCTTTCTTT.

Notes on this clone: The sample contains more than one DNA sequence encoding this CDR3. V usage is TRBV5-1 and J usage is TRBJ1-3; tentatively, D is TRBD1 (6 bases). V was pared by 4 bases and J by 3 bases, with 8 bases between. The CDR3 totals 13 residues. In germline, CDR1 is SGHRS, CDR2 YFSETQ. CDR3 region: CASSPDSGNTIYF. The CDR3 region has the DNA TGCGCCAGCAGCCCGGACAGTGGAAACACCATATATTTT.

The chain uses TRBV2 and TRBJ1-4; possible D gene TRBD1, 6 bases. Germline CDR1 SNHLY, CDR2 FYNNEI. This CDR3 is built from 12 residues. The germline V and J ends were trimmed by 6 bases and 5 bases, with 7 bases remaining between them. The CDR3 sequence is CASRQGNEKLFF. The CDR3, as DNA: TGTGCCAGCAGACAGGGAAATGAAAAACTGTTTTTT.

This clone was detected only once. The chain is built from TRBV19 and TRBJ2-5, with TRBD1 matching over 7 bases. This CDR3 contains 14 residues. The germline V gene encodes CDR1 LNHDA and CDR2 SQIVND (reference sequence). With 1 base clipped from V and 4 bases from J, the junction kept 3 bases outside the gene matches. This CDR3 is CASSIGRGRETQYF. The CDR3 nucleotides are TGTGCCAGTAGTATAGGCAGGGGGAGAGAGACCCAGTACTTC.

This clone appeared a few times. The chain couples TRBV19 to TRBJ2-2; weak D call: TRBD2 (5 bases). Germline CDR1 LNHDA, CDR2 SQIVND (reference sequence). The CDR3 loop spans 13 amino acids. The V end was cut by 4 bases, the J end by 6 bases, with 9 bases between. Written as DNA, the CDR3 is TGTGCCAGTAGTACGGGGATTTCCGGGGAGCTGTTTTTT. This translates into CASSTGISGELFF.

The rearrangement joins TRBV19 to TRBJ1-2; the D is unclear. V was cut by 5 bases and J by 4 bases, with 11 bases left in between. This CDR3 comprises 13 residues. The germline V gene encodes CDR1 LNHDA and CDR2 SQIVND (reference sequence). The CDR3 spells CASSRVKLYGYTF. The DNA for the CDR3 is TGTGCCAGTAGTCGGGTCAAGCTCTATGGCTACACCTTC.

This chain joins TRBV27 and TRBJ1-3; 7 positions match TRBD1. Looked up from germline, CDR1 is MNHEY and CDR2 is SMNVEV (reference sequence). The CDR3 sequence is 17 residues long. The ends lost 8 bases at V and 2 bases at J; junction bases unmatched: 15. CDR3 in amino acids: CASPTGTDNQAGNTIYF. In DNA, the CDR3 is TGTGCCAGCCCGACCGGGACAGACAATCAGGCTGGAAACACCATATATTTT.

CDR3 in amino acids: CASSLGYAYEQYF. The CDR3 coding sequence is TGTGCCAGTAGTCTAGGTTACGCCTACGAGCAGTACTTC. This chain joins TRBV19 and TRBJ2-7; the D is unclear. Germline-derived CDR1 and CDR2 are LNHDA and SQIVND (reference sequence). Trimming took off 5 bases at V and 2 bases at J, with 10 bases between the two ends. The length of the CDR3 is 13 residues.

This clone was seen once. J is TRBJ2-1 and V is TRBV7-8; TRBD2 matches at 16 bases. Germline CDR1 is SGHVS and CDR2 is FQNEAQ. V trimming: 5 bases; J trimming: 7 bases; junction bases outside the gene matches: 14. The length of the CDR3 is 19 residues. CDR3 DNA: TGTGCCAGCAGCCGAGCGCCGGGACTAGCGGGAGGGCCTAGGAATGAGCAGTTCTTC. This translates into CASSRAPGLAGGPRNEQFF.

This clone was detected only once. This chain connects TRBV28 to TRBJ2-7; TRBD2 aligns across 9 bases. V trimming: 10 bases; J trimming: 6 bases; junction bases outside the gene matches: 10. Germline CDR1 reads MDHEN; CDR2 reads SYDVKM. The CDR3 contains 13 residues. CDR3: CATLLAGPGEQYF. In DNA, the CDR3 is TGTGCCACCCTTCTAGCGGGGCCGGGCGAGCAGTACTTC.

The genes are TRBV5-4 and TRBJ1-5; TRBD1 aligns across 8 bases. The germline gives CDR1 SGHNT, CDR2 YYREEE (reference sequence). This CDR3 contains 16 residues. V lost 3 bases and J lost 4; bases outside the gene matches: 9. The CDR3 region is CASSSKGQGANQPQHF. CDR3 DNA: TGTGCCAGCAGCTCCAAGGGTCAGGGGGCTAATCAGCCCCAGCATTTT.

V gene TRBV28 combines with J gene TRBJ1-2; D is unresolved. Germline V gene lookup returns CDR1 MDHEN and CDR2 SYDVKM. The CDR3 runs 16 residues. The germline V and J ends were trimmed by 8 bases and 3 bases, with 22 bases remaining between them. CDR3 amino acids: CASALPSPGEYYGYTF. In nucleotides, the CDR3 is TGTGCCAGCGCATTGCCCTCGCCGGGCGAATACTATGGCTACACCTTC.

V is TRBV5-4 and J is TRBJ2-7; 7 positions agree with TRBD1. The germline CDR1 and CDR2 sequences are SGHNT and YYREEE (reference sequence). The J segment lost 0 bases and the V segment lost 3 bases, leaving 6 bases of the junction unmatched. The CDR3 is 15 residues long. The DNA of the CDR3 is TGTGCCAGCAGCTCATTCCGGGACAGCTCCTACGAGCAGTACTTC. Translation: CASSSFRDSSYEQYF.

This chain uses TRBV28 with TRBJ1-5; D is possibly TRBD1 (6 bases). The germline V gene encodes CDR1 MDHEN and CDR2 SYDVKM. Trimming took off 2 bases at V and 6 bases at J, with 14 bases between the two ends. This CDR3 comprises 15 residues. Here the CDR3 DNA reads TGTGCCAGCAGTTTAGGTCAGGGACAAGGTCAGCCCCAGCATTTT. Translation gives CASSLGQGQGQPQHF.

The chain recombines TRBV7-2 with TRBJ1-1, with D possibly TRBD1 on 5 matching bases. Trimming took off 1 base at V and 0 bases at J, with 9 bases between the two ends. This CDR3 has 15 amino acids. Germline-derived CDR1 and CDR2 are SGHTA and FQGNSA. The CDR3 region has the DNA TGTGCCAGCAGCTTAGGGGCAGGGATGAACACTGAAGCTTTCTTT. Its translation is CASSLGAGMNTEAFF.

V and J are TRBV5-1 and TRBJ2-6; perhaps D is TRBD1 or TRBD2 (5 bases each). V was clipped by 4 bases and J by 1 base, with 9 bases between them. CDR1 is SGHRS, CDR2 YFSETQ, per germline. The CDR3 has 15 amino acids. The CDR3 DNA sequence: TGCGCCAGCAGCCCGGGGCAGTCTGGGGCCAACGTCCTGACTTTC. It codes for CASSPGQSGANVLTF.

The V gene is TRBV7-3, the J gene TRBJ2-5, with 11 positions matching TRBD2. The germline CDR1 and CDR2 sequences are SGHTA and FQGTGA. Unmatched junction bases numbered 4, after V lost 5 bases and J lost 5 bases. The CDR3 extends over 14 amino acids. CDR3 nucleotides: TGTGCCAGCAGCAGGACTAGCGGGCTGGAGACCCAGTACTTC. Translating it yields CASSRTSGLETQYF. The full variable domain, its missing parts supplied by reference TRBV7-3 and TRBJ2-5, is GAGVSQTPSNKVTEKGKYVELRCDPISGHTALYWYRQSLGQGPEFLIYFQGTGAADDSGLPNDRFFAVRPEGSVSTLKIQRTERGDSAVYLCASSRTSGLETQYFGPGTRLLVL.